The source of this T cell receptor beta chain is a study of cytomegalovirus exposure and HLA in healthy donors (dated by TCRdb to the late 2010s). For context, the study as a whole: An earlier analysis of 587 of the donors reported 276 Gb of sequence data and around 120 million unique TCR beta sequences obtained from about 170 million T cells. An early release covering approximately 600 HLA-typed donors comprised about 300 gigabases of sequencing data and 65 million to 100 million unique TCR sequences. Of the roughly 390 genotyped donors, 81% were placed in the genetic ancestry cluster associated with self-reported Caucasian donors. The aim of the study was to test whether cataloging public T cell receptors could identify signatures of past pathogen exposure. The study profiled the T cell repertoires of around 700 subjects by immunosequencing and related them to cytomegalovirus serostatus. Along with the approximately 620-subject first cohort, a separate validation cohort of over 90 different subjects was used. The study combined high-throughput TCR immunosequencing, statistical association of individual TCRs with disease status, and machine learning to predict cytomegalovirus infection status. A later analysis re-analyzed previously published TCR beta repertoires from several hundred donors and added high-resolution HLA genotyping to study TCR occurrence patterns. Rather than drawing on any new phenotypic data, the later analysis identified candidate immune exposures from TCR beta sequences and the way those sequences occurred across donors. An earlier analysis of 450 to 750 of the donors used high-throughput TCR beta sequencing to judge whether each TCR beta V gene segment behaved as functional or pseudogenic. Donor age, sex, ethnicity and CMV serostatus were compiled alongside the repertoire data. In a later genetic analysis, genome-wide SNP genotypes for about 55% of the roughly 700 donors were used, and that subset was treated as a discovery cohort. All discovery cohort repertoires had been generated on a single sequencing platform. HLA typing covered class I and class II loci at four-digit resolution. The number of donors typed differed by locus, with 629-630 for A, B, C, DRB1 and DQB1, around 500 for DQA1, 600 to 610 for DPA1, and 472 for DPB1. Several DR-DQ haplotypes were handled as single units for association and clustering because linkage in the cohort was strong. On average, 235,054 unique TCR beta nucleotide sequences were sequenced per donor among 398 genotyped donors of the cohort, with about 19% of those sequences being non-productive.

Preparation of the library involved the immunoSEQ multiplex PCR assay. The multiplex PCR relied on a mix of 60 forward primers for TCR Vbeta segments and 13 reverse primers for TCR Jbeta segments. The CDR3 region of rearranged TCR beta genes was amplified from genomic DNA by a multiplex PCR assay. The amplified TCR beta libraries were sequenced on the Illumina HiSeq System as 87-base-pair reads. In the original analysis: In a later analysis, some 80 million unique TCR beta chains were counted across the approximately 640 repertoires, and about 9.9 million of these chains were shared by at least two donors. A nearest-neighbor algorithm error-corrected the raw reads and collapsed the reads into unique sequences, merging closely related sequences to remove PCR and sequencing errors. CDR3 sequences were aligned to IMGT reference sequences to assign V, D and J gene segments. For a sequence to be retained, a match of at least six nucleotides to both a V gene segment and a J gene segment was required. Rearrangements were called productive when the CDR3 lacked stop codons and stayed in frame with V and J; all others were non-productive. CDR3 was defined according to IMGT convention as the region running from the second conserved V-encoded cysteine to the conserved J-encoded phenylalanine. The earlier analysis of fewer than 700 of the donors excluded sequences that lacked an unambiguous match to a single V gene segment. An earlier analysis of some 610 of the donors called V segments functional above 56.7% productive rearrangements and segregating when the between-donor standard deviation exceeded 5%. A statistical classification framework was developed to diagnose cytomegalovirus status using the catalog of TCR beta chain sequences. In a later analysis, V and J genes were assigned by comparing TCR nucleotide sequences against IMGT/GENE-DB human TR gene sequences. In a later analysis, CDR3 sequences and most-parsimonious VDJ recombination scenarios were assigned using the TCRdist pipeline. In a later analysis, each TCR beta chain was defined by its CDR3 amino acid sequence together with its V-gene family, and reads without a unique V-gene family were excluded. As a way to deal with suspected cross-contamination and a sequencing artifact, a later analysis dropped 640 or so nucleotide sequences that were highly shared and had low generation probability. In a later analysis, a clonal expansion index was calculated for each public chain from normalized within-repertoire ranks of inferred template counts. Generation probabilities in a later analysis came from a VDJ recombination model fitted to out-of-frame rearrangements, and those results were checked against IGoR. In a later analysis, hypergeometric tests were used to score TCR-TCR, TCR-HLA and TCR-CMV co-occurrence, with a repertoire-size bias correction applied to TCR pairs. False discovery rates were estimated in a later analysis by permuting HLA or CMV assignments 20 times. A later analysis grouped co-occurring TCRs with DBSCAN, adding TCRdist sequence similarity when clustering within HLA-allele-positive subsets. Repertoires with fewer than 30,000 or more than 120,000 public chains, plus five repertoires with anomalous nucleotide sharing, were excluded from co-occurrence clustering. TCRdb obtained this table from immuneACCESS and retained in-frame rearrangements with V and J assigned. These tables miss some clones; where compared with another copy, unresolved V genes account for less than half of the shortfall, and the remainder is unexplained. The DNA gave D and trimming, while V, J and clone size come from that table. The sample table shows about 130,000 clones, and roughly 77% are seen once. The ten largest clones take up over 4.5% of the sample.

Study-wide findings and limitations: Compared with the roughly 700-donor mean, donors in an Asian-associated ancestry cluster had fewer N-insertions in productive TCRs, according to a later genetic analysis. Because HLA typing was missing for some donors at each locus, association tests included only the typed subset. Specific HLA alleles were associated with more than 15,000 TCR beta sequences at a false discovery rate of 0.05 in a later analysis. Correlated functional status among segregating V segments might reflect linkage disequilibrium, but an unknown experimental factor could not be ruled out. In vitro tests confirmed that a few of the cytomegalovirus-associated TCR beta chains recognize cytomegalovirus antigens. The only immune exposure information available for the cohort was CMV serostatus. This cohort had only TCR beta chains sequenced, and the lack of alpha or paired-chain data limited which features could be detected. A later analysis found that HLA-associated TCR beta chains were more clonally expanded and had lower generation probabilities than equally common non-associated chains. V-gene and J-gene trimming of TCR beta chains was associated with a missense DCLRE1C variant in a later genetic analysis, and the association was replicated in an independent cohort. It was suggested by the authors that the approach could potentially be generalized to other disease states and immunological phenotypes. A later analysis found that most CMV-associated TCR beta chains appeared HLA-restricted, with HLA associations seemingly driven largely by CMV exposure. The study listed 150 to 200 TCR beta chains as associated with cytomegalovirus. An earlier analysis of approximately 570 of the donors showed that most TCR beta V segments appeared in productive rearrangements either about 87% or about 30% of the time, which broadly matched IMGT annotations. A further reported finding was that TCR beta sequences accurately predicted the HLA-A and HLA-B alleles for most subjects in the first cohort. Sequencing depth was assumed to be roughly uniform across donors in the presence/absence analyses, though that assumption may not hold. In a later analysis, TCR association rates were found to vary across HLA loci, with the most associated TCRs seen for DRB1 alleles and the fewest for HLA-C alleles. In both the original and validation cohorts, the classifier was reported to diagnose cytomegalovirus status with high specificity and sensitivity. Several of the top co-occurrence clusters appeared to be linked to parvovirus B19, influenza, CMV and Epstein-Barr virus, according to a later analysis. Strong co-occurrence of HLA alleles, especially DR and DQ, made assigning TCR associations to individual alleles difficult. The earlier analysis of 587 of the donors excluded 15 to 20 rarely observed V segments, including chromosome 9 orphons, because counts were too low. A group of highly shared sequence variants was considered likely to be a technical artifact of the sequencing pipeline. While some public TCRs were present in many individuals, most TCR sequences turned up only very rarely across donors.

Concerning this clone itself: Its antigen is still unknown. No much larger clonotype is one base removed from it; base qualities were not supplied.

In total, roughly 670 healthy bone marrow donors made up the cohort. Cohort members were all nominally healthy when sampled, although unrecorded immune exposures were likely present. The donor was CMV seropositive and belonged to the group of 270 or so seropositive cohort members. Each donor provided a peripheral blood sample, and peripheral blood mononuclear cells were used for TCR beta sequencing. Genomic DNA was extracted from the blood cell samples with the Qiagen DNeasy Blood Extraction Kit. Sequencing used PBMCs. The sequence was obtained from a middle-aged woman in good health and CMV-seropositive.

This receptor has the CDR3 CASRHTRDRGDEQYF. The nucleotide sequence is TGTGCCAGCAGACATACGCGGGACAGGGGGGACGAGCAGTACTTC. This sequence uses TRBV27 and TRBJ2-7, and 11 junctional nucleotides match TRBD1. Including the terminal cysteine and phenylalanine, the CDR3 comprises 15 residues. The sequence is cut down to CDR3 DNA, 45 bases in frame from base 1. Via the germline V gene (reference sequence), CDR1 is MNHEY and CDR2 SMNVEV. After removal of 6 bases from V and 5 bases from J, the junction retains 9 bases not matched to a gene.